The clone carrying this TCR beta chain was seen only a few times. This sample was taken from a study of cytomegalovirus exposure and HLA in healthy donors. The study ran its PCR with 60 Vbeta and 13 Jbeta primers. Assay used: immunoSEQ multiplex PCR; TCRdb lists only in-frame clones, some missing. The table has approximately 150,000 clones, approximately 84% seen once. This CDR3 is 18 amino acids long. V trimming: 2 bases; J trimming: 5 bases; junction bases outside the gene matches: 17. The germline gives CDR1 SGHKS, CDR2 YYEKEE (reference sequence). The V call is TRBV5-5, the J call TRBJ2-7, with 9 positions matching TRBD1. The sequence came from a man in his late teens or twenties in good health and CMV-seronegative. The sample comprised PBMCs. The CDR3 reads CASSFRYRDRVISDEQYF. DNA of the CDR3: TGTGCCAGCAGCTTTCGTTACCGGGACAGGGTAATATCAGACGAGCAGTACTTC.